This TCR beta chain was retrieved from a study of neurological immune-mediated disorders. Note on this clonotype: At one boundary the junction diverges from the germline segment, which might be a read error.

Each CDR3 protein gets one entry after TCRdb re-called the 5' RACE reads with MiXCR. Of about 74,000 distinct CDR3 sequences listed, roughly 5.6% were seen once; the top ten hold around 7.2%. The CDR3 covers 15 residues. The specimen was PBMCs. The receptor comes from a man between 18 and 35 years old with multiple sclerosis. The genes are TRBV12-3 or TRBV12-4 and TRBJ1-5, with a tentative D call TRBD1 (6 bases). This CDR3 reads CASSLAGGYNQPQNF. CDR3 nucleotides: TGTGCCAGCAGTTTAGCCGGGGGCTACAATCAGCCCCAGAATTTT.